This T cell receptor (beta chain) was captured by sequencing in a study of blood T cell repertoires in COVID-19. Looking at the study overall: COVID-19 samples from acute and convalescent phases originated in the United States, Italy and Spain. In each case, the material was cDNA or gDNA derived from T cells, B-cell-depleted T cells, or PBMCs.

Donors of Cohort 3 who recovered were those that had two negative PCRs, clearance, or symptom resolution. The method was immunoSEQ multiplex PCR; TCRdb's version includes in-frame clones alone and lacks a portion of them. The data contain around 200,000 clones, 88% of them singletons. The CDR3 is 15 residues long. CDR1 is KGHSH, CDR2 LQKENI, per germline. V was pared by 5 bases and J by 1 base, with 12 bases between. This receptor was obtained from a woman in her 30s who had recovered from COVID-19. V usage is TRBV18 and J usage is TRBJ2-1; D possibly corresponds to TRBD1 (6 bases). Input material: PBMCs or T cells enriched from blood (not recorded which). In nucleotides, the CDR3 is TGTGCCAGCTCAACCGACAGGCCATCCTACAATGAGCAGTTCTTC. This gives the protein CASSTDRPSYNEQFF.